The text below deals with one TCR beta chain. What it binds is not known. The data are from a study of cytomegalovirus exposure and HLA in healthy donors. Primers: 60 Vbeta forward and 13 Jbeta reverse. Original processing methods: Among the unique TCR beta chains that a later analysis counted, about 81 million in all, roughly 11 million were shared. Some clones are missing from TCRdb's copy, which holds only in-frame ones; the method was immunoSEQ multiplex PCR. V and J calls and clone size come straight from that table; D and trimming were deduced from the DNA. Found here are about 150,000 clones, roughly 87% of them singletons; the top ten hold around 0.51%. Germline-derived CDR1 and CDR2 are SGHVS and FNYEAQ. The CDR3 consists of 15 residues. V dropped 5 bases and J dropped 6; count of bases not matched to a gene: 10. Study-level results: Sequencing had likely introduced a cluster of highly shared sequence variants as an artifact. In a later analysis, at a false discovery rate of 0.05, 16,951 TCR beta sequences matched HLA alleles. Later findings reportedly placed an Asian-associated ancestry cluster below the roughly 690-donor mean for N-insertions.

This sequence originates from a woman in her thirties or forties in good health and CMV-seronegative. This chain uses TRBV7-6 with TRBJ2-3; 8 bases line up with TRBD1. The specimen sequenced was PBMCs. The CDR3 DNA reads as TGTGCCAGCAGCCCAAACGGACAGGGCTACGATACGCAGTATTTT. Encoded protein: CASSPNGQGYDTQYF.